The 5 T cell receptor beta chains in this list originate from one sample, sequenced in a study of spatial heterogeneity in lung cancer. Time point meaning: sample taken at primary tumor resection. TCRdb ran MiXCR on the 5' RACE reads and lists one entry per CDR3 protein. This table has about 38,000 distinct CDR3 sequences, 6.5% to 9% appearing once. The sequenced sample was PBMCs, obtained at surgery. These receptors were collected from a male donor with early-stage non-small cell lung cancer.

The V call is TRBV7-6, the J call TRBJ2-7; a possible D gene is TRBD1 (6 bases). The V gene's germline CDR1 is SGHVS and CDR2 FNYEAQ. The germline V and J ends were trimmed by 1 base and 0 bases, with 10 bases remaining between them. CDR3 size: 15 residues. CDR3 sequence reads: CASSLEGVPSYEQYF. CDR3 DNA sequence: TGTGCCAGCAGCTTAGAGGGGGTTCCCTCCTACGAGCAGTACTTC.

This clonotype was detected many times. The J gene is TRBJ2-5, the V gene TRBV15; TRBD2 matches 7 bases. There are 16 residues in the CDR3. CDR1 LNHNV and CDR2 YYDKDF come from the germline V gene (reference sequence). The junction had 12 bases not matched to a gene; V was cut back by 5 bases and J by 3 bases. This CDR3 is CATSGGGIGGKETQYF. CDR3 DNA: TGTGCCACCAGCGGGGGAGGGATTGGTGGGAAAGAGACCCAGTACTTC.

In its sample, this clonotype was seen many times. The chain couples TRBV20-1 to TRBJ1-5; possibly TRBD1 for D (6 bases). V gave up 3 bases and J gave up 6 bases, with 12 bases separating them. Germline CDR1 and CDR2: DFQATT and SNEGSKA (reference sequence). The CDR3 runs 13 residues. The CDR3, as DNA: TGCAGTGCTAGCAGGGGCGCGGGTCAGCCCCAGCATTTT. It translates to CSASRGAGQPQHF.

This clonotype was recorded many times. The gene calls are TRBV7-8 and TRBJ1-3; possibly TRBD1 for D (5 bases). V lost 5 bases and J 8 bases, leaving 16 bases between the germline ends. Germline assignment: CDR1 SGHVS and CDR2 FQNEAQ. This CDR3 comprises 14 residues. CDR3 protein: CASSPPSRGDTIYF. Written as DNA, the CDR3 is TGTGCCAGCAGCCCTCCGTCGAGGGGTGACACCATATATTTT.

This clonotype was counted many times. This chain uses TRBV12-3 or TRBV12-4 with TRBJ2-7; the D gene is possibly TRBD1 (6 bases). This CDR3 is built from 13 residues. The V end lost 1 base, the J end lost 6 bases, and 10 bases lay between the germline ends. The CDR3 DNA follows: TGTGCCAGCAGTTTAGGGACAGAATCCGAGCAGTACTTC. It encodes CASSLGTESEQYF.